Below, one T cell receptor beta chain is given with its context. Extracted RNA was reverse transcribed into cDNA, the sequencing template. Repertoires were generated with immunoSEQ multiplex PCR, while TCRdb's copy carries only in-frame clones and drops some. The sample lists approximately 91,000 clones, 40% to 55% seen once, with about 0.79% in the top ten. This sample was taken from a study of CD8+ T cells in alopecia areata. Whole-study context: Patients remained on tofacitinib for 6 to 18 months and then went 6 months without it.

Peripheral blood and lesional scalp punch biopsies were taken from alopecia areata patients. The sequence was obtained from a human donor with alopecia areata. The sequenced material came from CD4+ T cells sorted from blood.

This CDR3 is CASSWTRQDEAFF. CDR3 DNA sequence: TGTGCCAGCAGCTGGACACGACAGGATGAAGCTTTCTTT. The rearrangement joins TRBV7-2 to TRBJ1-1; tentatively, D is TRBD1 (6 bases). The V gene's germline CDR1 is SGHTA and CDR2 FQGNSA. The V gene lost 4 bases and the J gene lost 7 bases, with 13 bases spanning the gap. This CDR3 contains 13 residues.